The present TCR beta chain was sequenced within a study of T cell clonality in common variable immunodeficiency. This clone appeared many times. The read gets to within 3 residues of the CDR3 end, and the germline J gene fills in the rest. With 1 base removed from V and 7 bases from J, the gap between germline ends came to 7 bases. Germline V lookup: CDR1 SQVTM, CDR2 ANQGSEA. The CDR3 runs to 11 residues. Sequenced by immunoSEQ multiplex PCR; TCRdb stores in-frame clones only, minus some. This sample carries about 40,000 clones and no singletons, and approximately 3% goes to the top ten. This clonotype was sampled from a person aged 18 to 75 in good health. The J gene is TRBJ1-1, the V gene TRBV29-1; D ambiguous. The sequenced sample consisted of peripheral blood mononuclear cells. The CDR3 reads CSVEGGFEAFF. The DNA read from the CDR3 is TGCAGCGTTGAAGGCGGATTTGAA.